The 27 T cell receptor beta chains reported below all come from one sample, sequenced in a study of brain T cells in children with intractable seizures. Some clones are missing from TCRdb's copy, which holds only in-frame ones; the method was immunoSEQ multiplex PCR. This table has 300,000 to 400,000 clones, over 90% appearing once. Time point denoted: blood from clinic visit 5 months post-surgery; TSC patient then seizure free. The sample was peripheral blood, taken around 5 months after surgery. The receptors shown here come from a boy less than two years old with tuberous sclerosis and intractable seizures.

J is TRBJ1-6 and V is TRBV6-5; D possibly corresponds to TRBD1 (6 bases). The germline V gene encodes CDR1 MNHEY and CDR2 SVGAGI. There are 14 residues in the CDR3. The V and J ends lost 2 bases and 10 bases respectively, with 12 bases between them. The CDR3 DNA reads TGTGCCAGCAGTTACGAGGGGGGGCAGTCACCCCTCCACTTT. Translated: CASSYEGGQSPLHF.

The chain joins TRBV7-2 to TRBJ1-1, with a possible D match to TRBD1 (6 bases). Between the trimmed V and J ends, which lost 5 bases and 11 bases, there was a span of 21 bases. Germline V gene lookup returns CDR1 SGHTA and CDR2 FQGNSA. The CDR3 is 14 residues long. CDR3 sequence reads: CASSPRGGELRAFF. For the CDR3, the DNA is TGTGCCAGCAGCCCAAGGGGGGGGGAGTTACGCGCTTTCTTT.

This chain joins TRBV6-2 or TRBV6-3 and TRBJ2-5, with D possibly being TRBD2 (6 bases). CDR3 length equals 15 residues. Germline lookup yields CDR1 MNHEY and CDR2 SVGEGT. V lost 4 bases and J 0 bases, leaving 12 bases between the germline ends. The CDR3 region is CASSSLGLYQETQYF. In DNA, the CDR3 is TGTGCCAGCAGTTCCCTGGGACTTTACCAAGAGACCCAGTACTTC.

The chain links TRBV25-1 to TRBJ2-7; 8 nucleotides line up with TRBD2. In germline, CDR1 is MGHDK, CDR2 SYGVNS. The CDR3 covers 13 residues. Trimming took 5 bases from V and 6 from J; bases not matched to a gene: 6. The chain's CDR3 is CASSFSGAGEQYF. The CDR3, as DNA: TGTGCCAGCAGTTTTAGCGGGGCTGGCGAGCAGTACTTC.

The gene calls are TRBV6-5 and TRBJ1-5; TRBD1 agrees at 8 bases. The J segment lost 6 bases and the V segment lost 2 bases, leaving 6 bases of the junction unmatched. Germline V CDR1 and CDR2: MNHEY, SVGAGI. CDR3 length: 15 amino acids. CDR3 sequence reads: CASSYLPTGGQPQHF. CDR3 DNA: TGTGCCAGCAGTTACCTTCCTACAGGGGGTCAGCCCCAGCATTTT.

The chain is built from TRBV2 and TRBJ1-2, with D maybe TRBD1 (5 bases). Germline CDR1 and CDR2: SNHLY and FYNNEI. The ends were cut back, 5 bases at V and 5 bases at J, with 12 bases in the middle. This CDR3 contains 13 residues. CDR3 sequence: CASSHGADYGYTF. The CDR3 region has the DNA TGTGCCAGCAGTCACGGGGCGGATTATGGCTACACCTTC. The full variable domain, in which reference TRBV2 and TRBJ1-2 provide the parts outside the CDR3, is EPEVTQTPSHQVTQMGQEVILRCVPISNHLYFYWYRQILGQKVEFLVSFYNNEISEKSEIFDDQFSVERPDGSNFTLKIRSTKLEDSAMYFCASSHGADYGYTFGSGTRLTVV.

The chain employs TRBV2 and TRBJ2-7; D not certain. V lost 7 bases, J lost 3 bases, and 13 bases lay in between. The CDR3 consists of 13 residues. Germline V gene lookup returns CDR1 SNHLY and CDR2 FYNNEI. CDR3 region: CASTSDILYEQYF. The CDR3 region has the DNA TGTGCCAGCACCTCTGACATACTCTACGAGCAGTACTTC. The whole variable domain, filled in from reference TRBV2 and TRBJ2-7, reads EPEVTQTPSHQVTQMGQEVILRCVPISNHLYFYWYRQILGQKVEFLVSFYNNEISEKSEIFDDQFSVERPDGSNFTLKIRSTKLEDSAMYFCASTSDILYEQYFGPGTRLTVT.

The V and J genes are TRBV6-5 and TRBJ1-1; the D is unclear. Germline lookup yields CDR1 MNHEY and CDR2 SVGAGI. V lost 2 bases to trimming and J lost 1 base, with 5 bases between them. The CDR3 has 13 residues. CDR3: CASSYEWNTEAFF. In nucleotides, the CDR3 is TGTGCCAGCAGTTACGAGTGGAACACTGAAGCTTTCTTT.

The rearrangement uses TRBV2 and TRBJ2-1; D is ambiguous. The ends were cut back, 7 bases at V and 3 bases at J, with 4 bases in the middle. CDR3 length: 11 residues. The germline V gene has CDR1 SNHLY and CDR2 FYNNEI. The CDR3 DNA reads TGTGCCAGCAAGGACTACAATGAGCAGTTCTTC. This codes for CASKDYNEQFF.

The chain is built from TRBV30 and TRBJ1-2; 9 bases line up with TRBD1. V shed 0 bases and J 6 bases; nucleotides not matched to a gene: 14. Looked up from germline, CDR1 is GTSNPN and CDR2 is SVGIG (reference sequence). This CDR3 is 17 amino acids long. The CDR3 sequence: CAWSVPFFPGQGNGYTF. The CDR3 DNA is TGTGCCTGGAGTGTACCCTTTTTTCCGGGACAGGGAAATGGCTACACCTTC.

This chain joins TRBV5-4 and TRBJ2-7; D not certain. V was shortened by 2 bases and J by 4 bases, with 4 bases between the two germline ends. CDR1 is SGHNT and CDR2 is YYREEE in the germline V gene (reference sequence). This CDR3 comprises 11 residues. Written as DNA, the CDR3 is TGTGCCAGCAGCTTAGGGTACGAGCAGTACTTC. Translation gives CASSLGYEQYF.

This CDR3 is CASRTLAGVWDTGELFF. The CDR3 DNA reads TGTGCCAGCAGAACACTAGCGGGGGTCTGGGACACCGGGGAGCTGTTTTTT. The chain has TRBV7-9 and TRBJ2-2; the match to TRBD2 covers 11 bases. The trim removed 6 bases at V and 3 bases at J, leaving 9 bases unmatched. Germline lookup yields CDR1 SEHNR and CDR2 FQNEAQ (reference sequence). The CDR3 runs 17 residues.

The gene calls are TRBV7-3 and TRBJ2-1; no reliable D call. Germline values: CDR1 SGHTA, CDR2 FQGTGA. V shed 4 bases and J shed 8 bases, with 9 bases lying between them. There are 12 residues in the CDR3. CDR3: CASSSSRDEQFF. In DNA form, the CDR3 reads TGTGCCAGCAGCTCCTCCAGAGATGAGCAGTTCTTC. Looking up the rest from reference TRBV7-3 and TRBJ2-1 gives the full variable domain: GAGVSQTPSNKVTEKGKYVELRCDPISGHTALYWYRQSLGQGPEFLIYFQGTGAADDSGLPNDRFFAVRPEGSVSTLKIQRTERGDSAVYLCASSSSRDEQFFGPGTRLTVL.

The chain is built from TRBV3-1 (or the pseudogene TRBV3-2) and TRBJ1-1; no firm D call. The germline gives CDR1 LGHDT, CDR2 YNNKEL (reference sequence). This CDR3 has 14 residues. Trimming removed 2 bases from V and 6 bases from J, with 13 bases in between. CDR3 sequence: CASSQSWGRAEAFF. In nucleotides, the CDR3 is TGTGCCAGCAGCCAATCATGGGGTAGGGCTGAAGCTTTCTTT.

V is TRBV9 and J is TRBJ1-2; D is unresolved. Trimming removed 0 bases at V and 3 bases at J, with 6 bases between. This CDR3 is built from 13 residues. Germline-derived CDR1 and CDR2 are SGDLS and YYNGEE. DNA for the CDR3: TGTGCCAGCAGCGTAGGAGGGTACTATGGCTACACCTTC. The encoded protein is CASSVGGYYGYTF.

The chain couples TRBV14 to TRBJ2-1, with D perhaps matching TRBD1 (6 bases). V dropped 4 bases and J dropped 4 bases, with 17 bases sitting between them. Germline-derived CDR1 and CDR2 are SGHDN and FVKESK. This CDR3 has 16 amino acids. The CDR3 protein is CASSLLTGHQYNEQFF. The CDR3 DNA follows: TGTGCCAGCAGCCTACTCACGGGACACCAGTACAATGAGCAGTTCTTC.

This clone was observed a handful of times. The chain couples TRBV9 to TRBJ2-1; perhaps TRBD2 as D (5 bases). CDR3 length equals 13 residues. CDR1 is SGDLS, CDR2 YYNGEE, per germline. The V and J ends lost 7 bases and 5 bases respectively, with 13 bases between them. The CDR3 DNA follows: TGTGCCAGCGAGGGCGCGGTTAACAATGAGCAGTTCTTC. Translating gives CASEGAVNNEQFF. The entire variable domain, with the rest obtained from reference TRBV9 and TRBJ2-1, is as follows: DSGVTQTPKHLITATGQRVTLRCSPRSGDLSVYWYQQSLDQGLQFLIQYYNGEERAKGNILERFSAQQFPDLHSELNLSSLELGDSALYFCASEGAVNNEQFFGPGTRLTVL.

The rearrangement links TRBV29-1 to TRBJ2-1, with a weak D call TRBD2 (6 bases). Germline-derived CDR1 and CDR2 are SQVTM and ANQGSEA. V was trimmed by 4 bases and J by 0 bases, leaving 13 bases between them. The CDR3 covers 15 residues. The chain's CDR3 is CSVVASASSYNEQFF. In nucleotides, the CDR3 is TGCAGCGTTGTGGCTAGCGCGAGCTCCTACAATGAGCAGTTCTTC.

The rearrangement joins TRBV11-3 to TRBJ2-1; D may match TRBD1 or TRBD2 (5 bases each). The germline CDR1 and CDR2 sequences are SGHNT and YENEEA. V lost 5 bases and J 10 bases, leaving 15 bases between the germline ends. This CDR3 spans 13 amino acids. The chain's CDR3 is CASSMGRTEEQFF. In DNA form, the CDR3 reads TGTGCCAGCAGCATGGGACGGACTGAAGAGCAGTTCTTC. The complete variable domain, with remaining parts taken from reference TRBV11-3 and TRBJ2-1, reads EAGVVQSPRYKIIEKKQPVAFWCNPISGHNTLYWYLQNLGQGPELLIRYENEEAVDDSQLPKDRFSAERLKGVDSTLKIQPAELGDSAVYLCASSMGRTEEQFFGPGTRLTVL.

This chain connects TRBV7-9 to TRBJ2-2; D tentatively fits TRBD1 or TRBD2 (6 bases each). CDR3 length equals 13 residues. Germline CDR1 SEHNR, CDR2 FQNEAQ (reference sequence). Here the CDR3 DNA reads TGTGTCGAGGGGGACTGGAGGACCGGGGAGCTGTTTTTT. Translation: CVEGDWRTGELFF.

A note on this clone: Other DNA sequences of this sample code for an identical CDR3. The chain employs TRBV9 and TRBJ2-7; D unresolved. Trimming removed 2 bases at V and 2 bases at J, with 8 bases between. CDR1 is SGDLS, CDR2 YYNGEE, per germline. This CDR3 contains 13 residues. The CDR3 DNA sequence: TGTGCCAGCAGCGTGGATCCGACCTACGAGCAGTACTTC. Translating it yields CASSVDPTYEQYF.

The rearrangement uses TRBV7-2 and TRBJ2-3; 8 bases are shared with TRBD1. Germline lookup yields CDR1 SGHTA and CDR2 FQGNSA. Trimming took 4 bases from V and 4 from J; bases not matched to a gene: 1. The CDR3 sequence is 13 residues long. The DNA for the CDR3 is TGTGCCAGCAGCTCGGACAGGGCAGATACGCAGTATTTT. It specifies CASSSDRADTQYF.

The V gene is TRBV7-9, the J gene TRBJ1-2; D might be TRBD1 (6 bases). Germline lookup yields CDR1 SEHNR and CDR2 FQNEAQ (reference sequence). Trimming stripped 5 bases from V and 3 bases from J, with 19 bases between. This CDR3 is built from 16 residues. Here the CDR3 DNA reads TGTGCCAGCAGCGCAGGATCCCTCCAGGGGCACTATGGCTACACCTTC. Translated: CASSAGSLQGHYGYTF.

V is TRBV28 and J is TRBJ2-5, with 11 bases fitting TRBD2. CDR3 length: 15 amino acids. CDR1 and CDR2 (germline): MDHEN, SYDVKM. V dropped 2 bases and J dropped 4; count of bases not matched to a gene: 3. CDR3 nucleotides: TGTGCCAGCAGTTTACGACTAGCGGGACGAGAGACCCAGTACTTC. This translates into CASSLRLAGRETQYF.

This rearrangement joins TRBV7-3 to TRBJ2-5; weak D call: TRBD2 (6 bases). Trimming removed 5 bases from V and 2 bases from J, with 12 bases in between. This CDR3 has 14 amino acids. Germline V gene sequence: CDR1 SGHTA, CDR2 FQGTGA. The CDR3 spells CASSQGLLQETQYF. The CDR3 DNA follows: TGTGCCAGCAGCCAAGGACTACTACAAGAGACCCAGTACTTC.

The CDR3 region has the DNA TGTGCCAGTAGTTTCCGACAGAGCCCTCGGACTTACCAGCCCCAGCATTTT. Translating it yields CASSFRQSPRTYQPQHF. The chain employs TRBV19 and TRBJ1-5; possibly TRBD1 for D (5 bases). The CDR3 length is 17 residues. Germline lookup yields CDR1 LNHDA and CDR2 SQIVND (reference sequence). V was cut by 5 bases and J by 7 bases, with 24 bases left in between.

This chain joins TRBV18 and TRBJ2-7; no clear D. The V end was cut by 1 base, the J end by 2 bases, with 6 bases between. CDR1 is KGHSH, CDR2 LQKENI, per germline. The CDR3 sequence is 13 residues long. CDR3 nucleotides: TGTGCCAGCTCACCACTTACGGCCTACGAGCAGTACTTC. As protein: CASSPLTAYEQYF.